This T cell receptor beta chain appears in the sequencing data of a study of blood T cell repertoires in COVID-19. The CDR3 contains 16 residues. Germline assignment: CDR1 SGHAT and CDR2 FQNNGV. Trimming removed 5 bases from V and 5 bases from J; junction bases left unmatched: 9. The repertoire was sequenced with immunoSEQ multiplex PCR; TCRdb's copy has only in-frame clones and lacks some. This table has about 320,000 clones, approximately 81% appearing once. This receptor was obtained from a woman in her twenties or thirties who had been exposed to COVID-19. The sample was PBMCs or T cells enriched from blood (not recorded which). The chain combines TRBV11-2 with TRBJ2-5; the match to TRBD1 covers 12 bases. The CDR3 sequence: CASSDRDRGRWETQYF. Written as DNA, the CDR3 is TGTGCCAGCAGCGACCGGGACAGGGGGCGATGGGAGACCCAGTACTTC.